Listed here is a single T cell receptor beta chain. CDR1 DFQATT and CDR2 SNEGSKA come from the germline V gene (reference sequence). The ends lost 6 bases at V and 0 bases at J; junction bases unmatched: 15. This CDR3 has 17 residues. Blood CD8+ and CD4+ T cells underwent high-throughput TCR beta sequencing. These data belong to a study of CD8 T cells in Susac syndrome. RNA, at about 0.45 to 1 ug, was reverse transcribed with random hexamers. TCRdb re-derived calls from the immunoSEQ multiplex PCR reads in MiXCR, one entry per CDR3 protein. The sample includes 160,000 or so distinct CDR3 sequences, about 95% of them seen just once.

This sequence joins TRBV20-1 and TRBJ2-3, with TRBD2 matching over 7 bases. The specimen sequenced was CD8+ T cells from PBMCs. The sequence was collected from a human donor with multiple sclerosis. Here the CDR3 DNA reads TGCAGTGCAGGCCGGGACTACCCTAGAGGGAGCACAGATACGCAGTATTTT. It specifies CSAGRDYPRGSTDTQYF.